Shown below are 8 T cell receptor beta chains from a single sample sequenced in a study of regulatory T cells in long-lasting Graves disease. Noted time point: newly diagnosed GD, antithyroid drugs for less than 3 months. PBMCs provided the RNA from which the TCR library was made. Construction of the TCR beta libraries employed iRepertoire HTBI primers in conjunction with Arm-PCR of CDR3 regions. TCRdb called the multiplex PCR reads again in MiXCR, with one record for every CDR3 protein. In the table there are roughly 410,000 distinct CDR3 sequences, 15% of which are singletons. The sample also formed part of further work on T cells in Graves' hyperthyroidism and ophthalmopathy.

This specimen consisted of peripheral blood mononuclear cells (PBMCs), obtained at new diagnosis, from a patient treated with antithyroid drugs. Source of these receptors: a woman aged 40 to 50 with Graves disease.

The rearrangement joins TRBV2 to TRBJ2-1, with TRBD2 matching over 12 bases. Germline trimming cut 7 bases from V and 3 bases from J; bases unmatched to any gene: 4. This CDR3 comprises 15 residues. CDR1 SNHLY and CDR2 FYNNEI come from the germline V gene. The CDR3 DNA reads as TGTGCCAGCACCCCGGGACTAGCGGGCTACAATGAGCAGTTCTTC. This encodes CASTPGLAGYNEQFF.

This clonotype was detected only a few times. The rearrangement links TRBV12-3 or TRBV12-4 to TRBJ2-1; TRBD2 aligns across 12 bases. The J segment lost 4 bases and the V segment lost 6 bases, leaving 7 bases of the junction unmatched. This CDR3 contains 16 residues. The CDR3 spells CASRSGLAGRYNEQFF. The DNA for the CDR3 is TGTGCCAGCAGAAGTGGACTAGCGGGAAGGTACAATGAGCAGTTCTTC.

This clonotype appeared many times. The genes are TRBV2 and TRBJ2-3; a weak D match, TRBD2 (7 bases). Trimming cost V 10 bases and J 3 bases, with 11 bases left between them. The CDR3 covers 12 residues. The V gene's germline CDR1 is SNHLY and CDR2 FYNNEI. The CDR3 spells CATGGPTDTQYF. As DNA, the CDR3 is TGTGCCACGGGGGGCCCAACAGATACGCAGTATTTT.

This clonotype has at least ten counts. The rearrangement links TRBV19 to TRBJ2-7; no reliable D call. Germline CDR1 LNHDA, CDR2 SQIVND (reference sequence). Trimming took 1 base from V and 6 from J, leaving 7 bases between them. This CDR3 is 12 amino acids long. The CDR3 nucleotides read TGTGCCAGTAGTATAGGTGCGTCCGAGCAGTACTTC. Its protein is CASSIGASEQYF.

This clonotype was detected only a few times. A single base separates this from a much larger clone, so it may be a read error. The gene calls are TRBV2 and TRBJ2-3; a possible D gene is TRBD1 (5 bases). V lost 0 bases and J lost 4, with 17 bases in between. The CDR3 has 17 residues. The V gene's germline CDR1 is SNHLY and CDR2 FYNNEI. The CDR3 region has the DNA TGTGCCAGCAGTGAAGCGGCAGCTACAAGGGGTCCAGATACGCAGTATTTT. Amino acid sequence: CASSEAAATRGPDTQYF.

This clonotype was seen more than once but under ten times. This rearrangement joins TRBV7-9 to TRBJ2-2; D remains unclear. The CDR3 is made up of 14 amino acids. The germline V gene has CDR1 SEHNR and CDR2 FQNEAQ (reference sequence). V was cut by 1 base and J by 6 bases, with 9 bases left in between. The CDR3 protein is CASSLVAQSGELFF. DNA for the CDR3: TGTGCCAGCAGCTTAGTTGCTCAGTCCGGGGAGCTGTTTTTT.

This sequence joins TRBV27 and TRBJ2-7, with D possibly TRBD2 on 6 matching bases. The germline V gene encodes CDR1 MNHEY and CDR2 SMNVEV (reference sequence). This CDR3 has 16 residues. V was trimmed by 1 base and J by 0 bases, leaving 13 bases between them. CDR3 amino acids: CASSLLRGGDSYEQYF. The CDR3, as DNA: TGTGCCAGCAGTTTATTGCGGGGTGGAGACTCCTACGAGCAGTACTTC.

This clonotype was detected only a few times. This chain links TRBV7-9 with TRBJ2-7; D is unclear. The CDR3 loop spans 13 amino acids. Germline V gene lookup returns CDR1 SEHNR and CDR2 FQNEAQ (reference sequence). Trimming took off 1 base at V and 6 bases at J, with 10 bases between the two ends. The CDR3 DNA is TGTGCCAGCAGCTTAGGTCACCCTAGCGAGCAGTACTTC. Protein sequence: CASSLGHPSEQYF.